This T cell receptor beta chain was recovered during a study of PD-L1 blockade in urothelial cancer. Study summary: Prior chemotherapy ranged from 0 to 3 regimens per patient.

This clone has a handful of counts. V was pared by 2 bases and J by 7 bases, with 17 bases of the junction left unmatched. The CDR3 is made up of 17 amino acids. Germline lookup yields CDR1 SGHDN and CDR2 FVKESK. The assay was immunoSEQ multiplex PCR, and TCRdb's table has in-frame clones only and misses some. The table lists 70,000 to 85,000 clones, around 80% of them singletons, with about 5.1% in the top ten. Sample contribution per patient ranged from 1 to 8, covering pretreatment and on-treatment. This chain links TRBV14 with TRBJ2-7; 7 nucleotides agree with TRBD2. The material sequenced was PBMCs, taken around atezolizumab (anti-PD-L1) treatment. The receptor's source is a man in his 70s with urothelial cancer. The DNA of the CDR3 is TGTGCCAGCAGCCAAACCTGGGGAGGGTTAGCTTCAAGGGAGCAGTACTTC. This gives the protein CASSQTWGGLASREQYF.